The 12 T cell receptor beta chains below were found in one sample sequenced in a study of vaccination effects on CD4 cells after COVID-19. Before sequencing took place, the ViraFEST assay used viral peptide pools to expand antigen-specific CD4+ T cells. Culture proceeded for under twelve days, and CD4+ T cells were then isolated. Participants were vaccinated with two doses of either the BNT162b2 or mRNA-1273 vaccine. Antigens for these TCRs are unknown. TCRdb's copy holds only in-frame clones and misses some; the assay was immunoSEQ multiplex PCR. The sample yields about 14,000 clones, 72% seen once. The sample in question was CD4+ T cells from PBMCs cultured with SARS-CoV-2 spike peptides, obtained after COVID-19 vaccination. These TCRs come from a human donor who received a COVID-19 vaccine.

The chain recombines TRBV30 with TRBJ2-5; 9 bases are a match to TRBD2. The germline gives CDR1 GTSNPN, CDR2 SVGIG (reference sequence). The CDR3 contains 14 residues. With 0 bases clipped from V and 2 bases from J, the junction kept 1 base outside the gene matches. The CDR3 DNA reads TGTGCCTGGAGTGTAGGACTAGCGCAAGAGACCCAGTACTTC. It translates to CAWSVGLAQETQYF.

Sample share makes this clone medium-sized (0.01 to 0.1%). The chain links TRBV6-1 to TRBJ1-5; D gene unclear. Trimming took 2 bases from V and 1 from J, leaving 3 bases between them. In germline, CDR1 is MNHNS, CDR2 SASEGT. The CDR3 sequence is 13 residues long. The CDR3 nucleotides are TGTGCCAGCAGTGAAACCAGCAATCAGCCCCAGCATTTT. This gives the protein CASSETSNQPQHF.

This clone has more than one count but fewer than ten. The chain uses TRBV24-1 and TRBJ1-2; possible D gene TRBD1, 5 bases. The length of the CDR3 is 13 residues. With 0 bases removed from V and 4 bases from J, the gap between germline ends came to 5 bases. The germline V gene encodes CDR1 KGHDR and CDR2 SFDVKD. Here the CDR3 reads CATSDLGGYGYTF. The CDR3 nucleotides are TGTGCCACCAGTGATTTGGGGGGCTATGGCTACACCTTC.

The chain links TRBV14 to TRBJ2-7; TRBD1 agrees at 7 bases. Trimming cost V 0 bases and J 2 bases; bases outside gene matches: 4. CDR3 length: 15 residues. Germline values: CDR1 SGHDN, CDR2 FVKESK. The CDR3 DNA follows: TGTGCCAGCAGCCAAGATCAGGGGACAGCCTACGAGCAGTACTTC. It translates to CASSQDQGTAYEQYF.

CDR3 DNA sequence: TGCGCCAGCAGCCGGGACAGGGAGCAGTTCTTC. It translates to CASSRDREQFF. The genes are TRBV5-1 and TRBJ2-1; 8 bases match TRBD1. Germline CDR1 reads SGHRS; CDR2 reads YFSETQ. Unmatched junction bases numbered 1, after V lost 4 bases and J lost 10 bases. This CDR3 is built from 11 residues.

The chain couples TRBV30 to TRBJ2-2; a weak D match, TRBD1 (6 bases). The CDR3 is 13 residues long. Germline V lookup: CDR1 GTSNPN, CDR2 SVGIG (reference sequence). Deletions cut 5 bases from V and 2 bases from J, with 9 bases between. The CDR3, as DNA: TGTGCCTGGGACAGGACAAACACCGGGGAGCTGTTTTTT. This translates into CAWDRTNTGELFF.

This clone was seen only once. The chain links TRBV6-2 or TRBV6-3 to TRBJ2-3; D is possibly TRBD2 (5 bases). CDR3 length: 14 residues. Trimming pared 2 bases from V and 4 bases from J, leaving 10 bases between. Germline V gives CDR1 MNHEY, CDR2 SVGEGT. The CDR3 bases are TGTGCCAGCAGTTACAGGTTGAGGGCAGATACGCAGTATTTT. This codes for CASSYRLRADTQYF.

V is TRBV3-1 (or the pseudogene TRBV3-2) and J is TRBJ2-7, with D unclear. This CDR3 has 12 amino acids. V was clipped by 0 bases and J by 5 bases, with 5 bases between them. From germline, CDR1 is LGHDT and CDR2 YNNKEL (reference sequence). CDR3 nucleotide sequence: TGTGCCAGCAGCCAAGATCCCAACGAGCAGTACTTC. This encodes CASSQDPNEQYF.

The rearrangement joins TRBV7-9 to TRBJ2-7; D might be TRBD1 (6 bases). Per the germline V gene, CDR1 is SEHNR and CDR2 is FQNEAQ (reference sequence). Trimming cost V 4 bases and J 4 bases, with 14 bases left between them. CDR3 size: 14 residues. CDR3: CASSSSGTTYEQYF. The CDR3 nucleotides are TGTGCCAGCAGCTCTTCCGGGACAACTTACGAGCAGTACTTC. Looking up the rest from reference TRBV7-9 and TRBJ2-7 gives the full variable domain: DTGVSQNPRHKITKRGQNVTFRCDPISEHNRLYWYRQTLGQGPEFLTYFQNEAQLEKSRLLSDRFSAERPKGSFSTLEIQRTEQGDSAMYLCASSSSGTTYEQYFGPGTRLTVT.

The chain combines TRBV4-1 with TRBJ2-3; D is uncertain. This CDR3 is built from 13 residues. V was shortened by 3 bases and J by 6 bases, with 10 bases between the two germline ends. The V gene's germline CDR1 is MGHRA and CDR2 YSYEKL. The CDR3 DNA reads as TGCGCCAGCAGCCAGGCCATAGTGGATACGCAGTATTTT. Its protein is CASSQAIVDTQYF.

By share, this clone counts as medium-sized. V and J are TRBV7-3 and TRBJ2-1, with 13 bases that match TRBD2. Germline V gene data show CDR1 as SGHTA and CDR2 as FQGTGA. The CDR3 is 15 residues long. Germline trimming cut 3 bases from V and 4 bases from J; bases unmatched to any gene: 0. The CDR3 protein is CASSLTSGGYNEQFF. The DNA for the CDR3 is TGTGCCAGCAGCTTGACTAGCGGGGGGTACAATGAGCAGTTCTTC. Combining the CDR3 with reference TRBV7-3 and TRBJ2-1 gives the whole variable domain GAGVSQTPSNKVTEKGKYVELRCDPISGHTALYWYRQSLGQGPEFLIYFQGTGAADDSGLPNDRFFAVRPEGSVSTLKIQRTERGDSAVYLCASSLTSGGYNEQFFGPGTRLTVL.

This sequence joins TRBV28 and TRBJ1-4, with a weak D call TRBD1 (5 bases). The germline V gene encodes CDR1 MDHEN and CDR2 SYDVKM. The CDR3 has 11 residues. V dropped 10 bases and J dropped 8 bases, with 11 bases sitting between them. The chain's CDR3 is CAIAGGEKLFF. The CDR3 DNA reads as TGTGCCATCGCTGGGGGGGAAAAACTGTTTTTT.